Listed here are 4 T cell receptor beta chains from one sample, sequenced in a study of CD8 T cells in ankylosing spondylitis. Their antigen targets remain unknown. Study-wide results and limits: Ankylosing spondylitis blood appeared to carry a characteristic TCR beta motif of roughly 8 highly homologous variants.

Each CDR3 protein gets one entry after TCRdb re-called the 5' RACE reads with MiXCR. The sample gives more than 250,000 distinct CDR3 sequences, less than 9.5% of which show up once; roughly 15% is in the top ten. Material for sequencing was blood, either unsorted or a sorted T cell fraction (not recorded which). These receptors all stem from a male donor with ankylosing spondylitis.

There are a few counts of this clonotype. The rearrangement links TRBV19 to TRBJ1-1, with 7 bases that match TRBD1. Trimming cost V 7 bases and J 2 bases; bases outside gene matches: 7. The germline gives CDR1 LNHDA, CDR2 SQIVND (reference sequence). The CDR3 totals 14 residues. CDR3 loop: CASKRQGINTEAFF. In nucleotides, the CDR3 is TGTGCCAGTAAGAGACAGGGTATAAACACTGAAGCTTTCTTT.

The CDR3 reads CASSQTSGRFEQYF. The CDR3 DNA reads TGTGCCAGCAGCCAGACTAGCGGGAGGTTCGAGCAGTACTTC. The chain carries TRBV3-1 and TRBJ2-7; 13 nucleotides align to TRBD2. CDR1 and CDR2 from the germline V gene are LGHDT and YNNKEL (reference sequence). J was trimmed by 6 bases and V by 3 bases; bases with no gene match: 2. The CDR3 extends over 14 amino acids.

V is TRBV6-5 and J is TRBJ2-7; 16 bases fit TRBD2. After removal of 2 bases from V and 0 bases from J, the junction contained 4 bases not matched to a gene. The CDR3 is 18 residues long. Germline V gene sequence: CDR1 MNHEY, CDR2 SVGAGI. CDR3 residues: CASSYLGLAGGSSYEQYF. In nucleotides, the CDR3 is TGTGCCAGCAGTTACCTGGGACTAGCGGGAGGGAGCTCCTACGAGCAGTACTTC.

V gene TRBV5-1 combines with J gene TRBJ2-5; 8 nucleotides line up with TRBD2. Germline V lookup: CDR1 SGHRS, CDR2 YFSETQ. The CDR3 covers 12 residues. J gave up 11 bases and V 4 bases, and 7 bases lay outside the gene matches. CDR3 nucleotide sequence: TGCGCCAGCAGCCTGCGGGGACTAGAACAGTACTTC. Its protein product is CASSLRGLEQYF.